Each of the 2 T cell receptor beta chains below was sequenced from the same sample in a study of T cell responses to AZD1222 COVID-19 vaccine. Using immunoSEQ multiplex PCR, the repertoire was profiled, and TCRdb retains in-frame clones only, with some absent. The sample comprises 65,000 to 100,000 clones, 88% of which are singletons, and 6.9% rests with the top ten. Sequences were derived from peripheral blood, sampled 28 days after the second AZD1222 dose. These receptors were collected from an adult who received the AZD1222 COVID-19 vaccine.

The V gene is TRBV25-1, the J gene TRBJ1-4, with no clear D. V shed 6 bases and J shed 7 bases, with 3 bases lying between them. The CDR3 is made up of 10 amino acids. In germline, CDR1 is MGHDK, CDR2 SYGVNS. CDR3 sequence (DNA): TGTGCCAGCAGCGGTGAAAAACTGTTTTTT. Protein sequence: CASSGEKLFF.

V and J are TRBV29-1 and TRBJ1-5; maybe TRBD1 (6 bases). The CDR3 runs 12 residues. CDR1 is SQVTM and CDR2 is ANQGSEA in the germline V gene. V lost 7 bases, J lost 7 bases, and 14 bases lay in between. The CDR3 nucleotides read TGCAGCGCTGGCAACAGGGACCAGCCCCAGCATTTT. Amino acid sequence: CSAGNRDQPQHF.